This TCR beta chain was found in a study of T cells after yellow fever vaccination. Study-wide results and caveats: Most primary-vaccination clones reappeared after the booster (about 97% CD4, 88% CD8). Abundant bulk-population clonotypes could contaminate the FACS-sorted repertoires.

Turning to this clonotype: Antigen unknown.

The 5'RACE template-switching step produced TCR cDNA and added a universal primer site and UMIs. TCRdb fed the 5' RACE reads into MiXCR, producing one record per CDR3 protein. The sample records hundreds of thousands of distinct CDR3 sequences, 12% being singletons. Trimming removed 6 bases from V and 6 bases from J, with 6 bases in between. Looked up from germline, CDR1 is SQVTM and CDR2 is ANQGSEA. The CDR3 length is 10 residues. The starting material was PBMCs, obtained on the day of the yellow fever booster vaccination. V usage is TRBV29-1 and J usage is TRBJ2-1, with D tentatively TRBD1 (6 bases). This TCR was recovered from a young man who received the YFV17D yellow fever vaccine. The CDR3 bases are TGCAGCGTGACAGGCAATGAGCAGTTCTTC. Encoded protein: CSVTGNEQFF.